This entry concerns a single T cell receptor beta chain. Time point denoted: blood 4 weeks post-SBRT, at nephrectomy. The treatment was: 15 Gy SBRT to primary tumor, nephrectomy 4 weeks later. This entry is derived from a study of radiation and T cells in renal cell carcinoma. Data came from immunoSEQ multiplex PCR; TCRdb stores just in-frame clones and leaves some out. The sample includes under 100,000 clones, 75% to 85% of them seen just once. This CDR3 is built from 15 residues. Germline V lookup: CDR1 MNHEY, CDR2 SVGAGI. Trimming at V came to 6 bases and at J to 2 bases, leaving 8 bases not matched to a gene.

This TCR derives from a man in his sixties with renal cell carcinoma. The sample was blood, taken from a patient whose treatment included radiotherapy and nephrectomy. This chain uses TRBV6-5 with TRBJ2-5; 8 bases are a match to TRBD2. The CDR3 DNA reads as TGTGCCAGCAGGCCAACCGGGACTAGTCAAGAGACCCAGTACTTC. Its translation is CASRPTGTSQETQYF.